The 22 T cell receptor beta chains reported below all come from one sample, sequenced in a study of T-cell reconstitution after alpha-beta-depleted transplantation in children. Preparation of the TCRbeta library was carried out with unique molecular identifiers. TCRdb independently ran MiXCR on the PCR reads; one entry per CDR3 protein. The data show more than 450,000 distinct CDR3 sequences, 15% to 20% seen once. Here the sequenced sample was PBMCs from the stem cell graft donor, taken from the stem cell graft. These receptors all stem from a human donor who donated a stem cell graft to a child with acute lymphoblastic leukemia.

In its sample, this clonotype was seen a few times. This chain links TRBV7-9 with TRBJ1-1, with D hard to call. The ends were cut back, 1 base at V and 4 bases at J, with 16 bases in the middle. Germline V gene lookup returns CDR1 SEHNR and CDR2 FQNEAQ (reference sequence). There are 16 residues in the CDR3. In nucleotides, the CDR3 is TGTGCCAGCAGCTTAGAGGGTGCAGCGCGGGGCACTGAAGCTTTCTTT. Its protein is CASSLEGAARGTEAFF.

This clonotype was counted only a few times. This chain joins TRBV7-2 and TRBJ1-2, with 10 bases aligning to TRBD1. CDR3 length: 16 residues. CDR1 is SGHTA, CDR2 FQGNSA, per germline. The V segment lost 2 bases and the J segment 4 bases; nucleotides outside the gene matches: 7. CDR3 protein: CASSLRDRGLSYGYTF. The CDR3 DNA sequence: TGTGCCAGCAGCTTAAGGGACAGGGGACTGTCCTATGGCTACACCTTC.

The chain is built from TRBV7-6 and TRBJ2-2; D call uncertain. Germline assignment: CDR1 SGHVS and CDR2 FNYEAQ. The CDR3 runs to 15 residues. Trimming removed 4 bases at V and 1 base at J, with 10 bases between. CDR3 region: CASSYSVENTGELFF. The CDR3 region has the DNA TGTGCCAGCAGCTATAGTGTTGAGAACACCGGGGAGCTGTTTTTT.

The chain joins TRBV5-1 to TRBJ2-1, with TRBD2 matching 10 bases. Germline-derived CDR1 and CDR2 are SGHRS and YFSETQ. This CDR3 has 15 amino acids. With V trimmed by 2 bases and J by 8 bases, 7 bases remained unmatched. CDR3 in DNA: TGCGCCAGCAGCTTAGCGGGAGGGTTTATCGATGAGCAGTTCTTC. Translated: CASSLAGGFIDEQFF.

This clonotype occurred a few times. This sequence joins TRBV19 and TRBJ1-1; D remains unclear. The CDR3 contains 14 residues. The germline V gene encodes CDR1 LNHDA and CDR2 SQIVND (reference sequence). The ends were cut back, 3 bases at V and 5 bases at J, with 13 bases in the middle. Here the CDR3 reads CASSIPGGMTEAFF. The CDR3 DNA follows: TGTGCCAGTAGTATCCCAGGAGGGATGACTGAAGCTTTCTTT.

In its sample, this clonotype was seen a few times. The chain couples TRBV9 to TRBJ1-2; D call uncertain. V was clipped by 3 bases and J by 0 bases, with 9 bases between them. The germline CDR1 and CDR2 sequences are SGDLS and YYNGEE. The CDR3 consists of 14 residues. CDR3 DNA sequence: TGTGCCAGCAGCGCGTCTCTAGCTAACTATGGCTACACCTTC. This codes for CASSASLANYGYTF.

The rearrangement uses TRBV7-8 and TRBJ2-7; 13 bases line up with TRBD2. The V segment lost 1 base and the J segment 5 bases; nucleotides outside the gene matches: 2. The germline gives CDR1 SGHVS, CDR2 FQNEAQ. This CDR3 has 15 amino acids. The CDR3 reads CASSLDGTSGNEQYF. The DNA for the CDR3 is TGTGCCAGCAGCTTAGACGGGACTAGCGGGAACGAGCAGTACTTC.

V is TRBV12-3 or TRBV12-4 and J is TRBJ2-7; D not certain. Deletions cut 7 bases from V and 1 base from J, with 14 bases between. The CDR3 length is 14 residues. For the CDR3, the DNA is TGTGCCAGCACCCCGTCCGACCGATCCTACGAGCAGTACTTC. It translates to CASTPSDRSYEQYF.

This clonotype has more than one count but fewer than ten. This chain links TRBV4-1 with TRBJ1-1, with D unclear. The germline CDR1 and CDR2 sequences are MGHRA and YSYEKL. V was pared by 0 bases and J by 1 base, with 6 bases between. The CDR3 runs to 14 residues. The CDR3 bases are TGCGCCAGCAGCCAAGACTGGGAGAACACTGAAGCTTTCTTT. Protein sequence: CASSQDWENTEAFF.

This rearrangement joins TRBV6-1 to TRBJ1-2, with 7 bases matching TRBD1. V dropped 1 base and J dropped 5; count of bases not matched to a gene: 4. Germline V gene sequence: CDR1 MNHNS, CDR2 SASEGT. The CDR3 contains 14 residues. The CDR3 sequence is CASSEGTGVYGYTF. The CDR3 DNA reads as TGTGCCAGCAGTGAAGGGACAGGTGTTTATGGCTACACCTTC.

This clonotype has a handful of counts. V gene TRBV5-5 combines with J gene TRBJ2-1; no definite D call. The CDR3 sequence is 15 residues long. V lost 0 bases, J lost 3 bases, and 10 bases lay in between. Germline-derived CDR1 and CDR2 are SGHKS and YYEKEE (reference sequence). The CDR3: CASSLAGSNYNEQFF. The DNA of the CDR3 is TGTGCCAGCAGCTTGGCCGGGTCCAACTACAATGAGCAGTTCTTC.

This clonotype was found a few times. This rearrangement joins TRBV27 to TRBJ2-4; TRBD1 is a possible D gene (7 bases). Germline V gene sequence: CDR1 MNHEY, CDR2 SMNVEV (reference sequence). Deletions cut 5 bases from V and 7 bases from J, with 12 bases between. This CDR3 is 13 amino acids long. The CDR3 is CASSQGGANIQYF. DNA of the CDR3: TGTGCCAGCAGTCAGGGGGGAGCGAACATTCAGTACTTC.

This clonotype was seen a few times. The chain links TRBV6-1 to TRBJ2-5; TRBD2 matches 8 bases. Germline-derived CDR1 and CDR2 are MNHNS and SASEGT. J gave up 0 bases and V 6 bases, and 9 bases lay outside the gene matches. This CDR3 region has 16 residues. The CDR3 DNA is TGTGCCAGCAGCCCCTGGGCGGGGGGATACCAAGAGACCCAGTACTTC. It yields the protein CASSPWAGGYQETQYF.

The CDR3 spells CASSPRVAGGFSYNEQFF. DNA of the CDR3: TGTGCCAGCTCACCAAGGGTAGCGGGCGGGTTCTCCTACAATGAGCAGTTCTTC. This sequence joins TRBV18 and TRBJ2-1, with 7 bases identical to TRBD2. The CDR3 consists of 18 residues. The germline CDR1 and CDR2 sequences are KGHSH and LQKENI. V shed 2 bases and J 0 bases; nucleotides not matched to a gene: 10.

The chain couples TRBV29-1 to TRBJ2-5; the D gene could be TRBD1 or TRBD2 (5 bases each). The germline V gene has CDR1 SQVTM and CDR2 ANQGSEA. This CDR3 region has 12 residues. V was pared by 5 bases and J by 5 bases, with 12 bases between. CDR3 sequence reads: CSVNRDGETQYF. CDR3 nucleotide sequence: TGCAGCGTTAACCGGGACGGGGAGACCCAGTACTTC. The whole variable domain, remainder taken from reference TRBV29-1 and TRBJ2-5, is SAVISQKPSRDICQRGTSLTIQCQVDSQVTMMFWYRQQPGQSLTLIATANQGSEATYESGFVIDKFPISRPNLTFSTLTVSNMSPEDSSIYLCSVNRDGETQYFGPGTRLLVL.

This clonotype was recorded a few times. The CDR3 DNA is TGTGCCAGCAGCTTGAGGGGCCGCGGCTACACCTTC. It is translated as CASSLRGRGYTF. The J gene is TRBJ1-2, the V gene TRBV7-2; a weak D match, TRBD1 (5 bases). Germline V gene data show CDR1 as SGHTA and CDR2 as FQGNSA. This CDR3 comprises 12 residues. Deletions cut 3 bases from V and 8 bases from J, with 10 bases between.

This clonotype was recorded a few times. The chain is built from TRBV29-1 and TRBJ1-5; TRBD1 is a possible D gene (6 bases). The CDR3 is 13 amino acids. V was trimmed by 6 bases and J by 4 bases, leaving 13 bases between them. Per the germline V gene, CDR1 is SQVTM and CDR2 is ANQGSEA. In DNA, the CDR3 is TGCAGCGTCCTAGAGGGGGTTAATCAGCCCCAGCATTTT. Translated, it gives CSVLEGVNQPQHF. The variable domain in full, completed from reference TRBV29-1 and TRBJ1-5, reads SAVISQKPSRDICQRGTSLTIQCQVDSQVTMMFWYRQQPGQSLTLIATANQGSEATYESGFVIDKFPISRPNLTFSTLTVSNMSPEDSSIYLCSVLEGVNQPQHFGDGTRLSIL.

The table lists this clonotype with a few counts. This sequence joins TRBV5-1 and TRBJ1-2; unclear D gene. This CDR3 comprises 14 residues. The germline CDR1 and CDR2 sequences are SGHRS and YFSETQ. Trimming shortened V by 2 bases and J by 4 bases, and 12 bases separated the two germline ends. For the CDR3, the DNA is TGCGCCAGCAGCTTTCTCACAGTCGGCTATGGCTACACCTTC. Translation: CASSFLTVGYGYTF.

J is TRBJ2-3 and V is TRBV5-5; D possibly matches TRBD1 or TRBD2 (5 bases each). Germline lookup yields CDR1 SGHKS and CDR2 YYEKEE (reference sequence). The V end lost 3 bases, the J end lost 1 base, and 15 bases lay between the germline ends. The CDR3 covers 16 residues. CDR3 region: CASSSRLVGGTDTQYF. The DNA of the CDR3 is TGTGCCAGCAGCTCTCGGCTTGTGGGGGGCACAGATACGCAGTATTTT.

This rearrangement joins TRBV6-1 to TRBJ2-5, with 16 bases fitting TRBD2. This CDR3 has 16 amino acids. V gave up 6 bases and J gave up 4 bases; unmatched junction bases: 5. Germline V CDR1 and CDR2: MNHNS, SASEGT. The CDR3, as DNA: TGTGCCAGCAGGGGACTAGCGGGAGGGCCTCCAGAGACCCAGTACTTC. It yields the protein CASRGLAGGPPETQYF.

This clonotype was seen more than once but under ten times. This sequence joins TRBV29-1 and TRBJ2-5; the D gene is possibly TRBD2 (5 bases). There are 15 residues in the CDR3. V was cut by 0 bases and J by 4 bases, with 15 bases left in between. Per germline, CDR1 SQVTM and CDR2 ANQGSEA. The CDR3 region is CSVEDLRGSAETQYF. DNA for the CDR3: TGCAGCGTTGAAGATCTTCGGGGTAGTGCAGAGACCCAGTACTTC.

This clonotype was counted a few times. V and J are TRBV7-9 and TRBJ2-7, with no clear D. CDR3 size: 13 residues. CDR1 is SEHNR, CDR2 FQNEAQ, per germline (reference sequence). V lost 5 bases and J lost 0, with 8 bases in between. The CDR3 region is CASSEVSSYEQYF. Written as DNA, the CDR3 is TGTGCCAGCAGCGAAGTGAGCTCCTACGAGCAGTACTTC.